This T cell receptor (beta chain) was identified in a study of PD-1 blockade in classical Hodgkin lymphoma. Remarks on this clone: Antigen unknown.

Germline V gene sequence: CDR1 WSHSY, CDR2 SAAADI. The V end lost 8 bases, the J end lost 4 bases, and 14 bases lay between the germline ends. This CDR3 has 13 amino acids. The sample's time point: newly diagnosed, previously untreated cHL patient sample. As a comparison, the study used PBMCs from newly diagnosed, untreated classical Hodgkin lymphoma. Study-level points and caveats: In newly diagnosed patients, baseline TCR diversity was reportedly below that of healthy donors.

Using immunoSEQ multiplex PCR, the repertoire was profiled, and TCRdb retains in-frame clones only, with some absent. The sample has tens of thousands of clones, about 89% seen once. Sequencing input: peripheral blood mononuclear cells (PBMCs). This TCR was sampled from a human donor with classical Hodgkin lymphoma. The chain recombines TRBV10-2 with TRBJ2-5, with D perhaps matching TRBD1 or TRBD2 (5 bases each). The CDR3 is CASSPGGGETQYF. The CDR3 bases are TGCGCCAGCTCCCCCGGTGGGGGAGAGACCCAGTACTTC.